In its sample, the clone carrying this T cell receptor beta chain was seen once. What it binds is unknown. V lost 0 bases and J lost 6; bases outside the gene matches: 8. CDR3 size: 16 residues. The V gene's germline CDR1 is SGDLS and CDR2 YYNGEE. This specimen belongs to a study of cytomegalovirus exposure and HLA in healthy donors. On the study more broadly: HLA-typed donors contributed 65 million to 95 million unique TCRs, which were held in an early data release. Study observations and caveats: Per a later analysis, HLA-associated TCR beta chains showed more clonal expansion than other, equally common TCR beta chains. Earlier analysis found most TCR beta V segments productive about 87% or about 30% of the time. Among the most significant clusters, several appeared linked to common viral pathogens in a later analysis.

The study ran its PCR with 60 Vbeta and 13 Jbeta primers. Clones were read by immunoSEQ multiplex PCR, and TCRdb kept only the in-frame ones, dropping some. The sample carries about 160,000 clones, approximately 84% recorded once. This receptor was obtained from a man aged 50 to 59 in good health and CMV-seropositive. Sequenced: PBMCs. J is TRBJ1-2 and V is TRBV9; TRBD1 matches at 10 bases. CDR3 residues: CASSVGLRGQGDGYTF. In DNA form, the CDR3 reads TGTGCCAGCAGCGTAGGGCTCCGAGGACAGGGGGATGGCTACACCTTC.